What follows describes a single TCR beta chain. Its cognate antigen is unknown. Time point in this sample: persistent/refractory GD, antithyroid drugs over 5 years with positive TRAb. Scientists built the TCR library using RNA that was extracted from PBMCs. The data stem from a study of regulatory T cells in long-lasting Graves disease. Study-wide findings and caveats: When disease was persistent, TRBV28, TRBJ1-2 and TRBJ2-5 were the favored segments. Persistent Graves' patients had lower TCR diversity than newly diagnosed ones.

CDR3-region Arm-PCR and iRepertoire HTBI primers produced the TCR beta libraries. In the study's own analysis: Identification yielded around 58 TRBV and 15 or so TRBJ segments across samples. Via MiXCR, TCRdb re-called the multiplex PCR reads, giving one row per CDR3 protein. These V and J calls are TCRdb output, not the study's own analysis. In the table there are about 430,000 distinct CDR3 sequences, approximately 22% of which are singletons. CDR3 length: 16 residues. Looked up from germline, CDR1 is SGHRS and CDR2 is YFSETQ. The trim removed 2 bases at V and 2 bases at J, leaving 8 bases unmatched.

The V and J genes are TRBV5-1 and TRBJ2-7; TRBD1 matches 9 bases. The sequence was collected from a female donor with Graves disease. The sample was peripheral blood mononuclear cells (PBMCs), taken when the disease was refractory, from a patient treated with antithyroid drugs. CDR3 in amino acids: CASSLPGQGSPYEQYF. The DNA of the CDR3 is TGCGCCAGCAGCTTACCCGGACAGGGGAGCCCCTACGAGCAGTACTTC.